The 28 T cell receptor beta chains listed next were all sequenced from one sample in a study of regulatory T cells in long-lasting Graves disease. The TCR beta library used iRepertoire HTBI primers with Arm-PCR amplification of CDR3. Each CDR3 protein is one row after TCRdb ran MiXCR on the multiplex PCR reads. Of about 310,000 distinct CDR3 sequences in the sample, 22% were seen once. Time point specified: persistent/refractory GD, antithyroid drugs over 5 years with positive TRAb. PBMC-derived RNA was used for the TCR library. Material: peripheral blood mononuclear cells (PBMCs), obtained when the disease was refractory, from a patient treated with antithyroid drugs. The receptors come from a female donor with Graves disease.

This chain uses TRBV27 with TRBJ2-6; 9 bases map to TRBD1. The germline gives CDR1 MNHEY, CDR2 SMNVEV (reference sequence). After removal of 6 bases from V and 7 bases from J, the junction contained 16 bases not matched to a gene. CDR3 length: 18 amino acids. The CDR3 coding sequence is TGTGCCAGCAGCGGACAGGGGCGATCCGGGGGTGAAGCCAACGTCCTGACTTTC. Its protein is CASSGQGRSGGEANVLTF.

The J gene is TRBJ2-5, the V gene TRBV4-3; TRBD2 matches 11 bases. CDR3 length: 17 amino acids. The trim removed 1 base at V and 4 bases at J, leaving 8 bases unmatched. CDR1 is LGHNA and CDR2 is YSLEER in the germline V gene. CDR3 residues: CASSQALLAGGIETQYF. For the CDR3, the DNA is TGCGCCAGCAGCCAAGCGCTTCTAGCGGGAGGTATAGAGACCCAGTACTTC.

This clonotype was detected many times. V usage is TRBV9 and J usage is TRBJ2-5; tentatively, D is TRBD1 or TRBD2 (6 bases each). The ends were cut back, 0 bases at V and 2 bases at J, with 20 bases in the middle. In germline, CDR1 is SGDLS, CDR2 YYNGEE. CDR3 length equals 18 residues. CDR3 sequence reads: CASSVAGRTALGQETQYF. The CDR3 DNA reads as TGTGCCAGCAGCGTAGCGGGGAGGACAGCCCTGGGGCAAGAGACCCAGTACTTC.

The rearrangement joins TRBV20-1 to TRBJ2-3; no definite D call. Trimming took off 3 bases at V and 1 base at J, with 11 bases between the two ends. The CDR3 covers 14 residues. Germline V gene data show CDR1 as DFQATT and CDR2 as SNEGSKA (reference sequence). CDR3 DNA sequence: TGCAGTGCTAGGGACGATCGAGGCACAGATACGCAGTATTTT. Its translation is CSARDDRGTDTQYF.

This chain connects TRBV9 to TRBJ1-2; tentatively, D is TRBD1 (6 bases). V gave up 1 base and J gave up 5 bases, with 15 bases separating them. The V gene's germline CDR1 is SGDLS and CDR2 YYNGEE. The CDR3 has 15 residues. For the CDR3, the DNA is TGTGCCAGCAGCGTATATTTAGGGGGGGGGTATGGCTACACCTTC. It is translated as CASSVYLGGGYGYTF. Drawing the rest from reference TRBV9 and TRBJ1-2, the complete variable domain is DSGVTQTPKHLITATGQRVTLRCSPRSGDLSVYWYQQSLDQGLQFLIQYYNGEERAKGNILERFSAQQFPDLHSELNLSSLELGDSALYFCASSVYLGGGYGYTFGSGTRLTVV.

This clonotype appeared a few times. The V gene is TRBV5-5, the J gene TRBJ1-2, with 7 bases fitting TRBD1. With V trimmed by 5 bases and J by 4 bases, 11 bases remained unmatched. The CDR3 loop spans 15 amino acids. Germline V gene lookup returns CDR1 SGHKS and CDR2 YYEKEE (reference sequence). The CDR3 DNA reads TGTGCCAGCAGTATGGGACAGATCTCCTTCTATGGCTACACCTTC. It specifies CASSMGQISFYGYTF.

This clonotype was observed many times. The chain combines TRBV30 with TRBJ1-1, with a tentative D call TRBD1 (5 bases). CDR3 length equals 13 residues. Deletions cut 0 bases from V and 1 base from J, with 6 bases between. CDR1 GTSNPN and CDR2 SVGIG come from the germline V gene (reference sequence). The CDR3 coding sequence is TGTGCCTGGAGTGTTGGACAGAACACTGAAGCTTTCTTT. The encoded protein is CAWSVGQNTEAFF.

In this sample, this clonotype turned up many times. The chain is built from TRBV28 and TRBJ1-2, with a tentative D call TRBD1 (6 bases). The CDR3 spans 14 residues. Trimming shortened V by 7 bases and J by 2 bases, and 14 bases separated the two germline ends. Germline CDR1 MDHEN, CDR2 SYDVKM. Here the CDR3 reads CASNRDGGNYGYTF. CDR3 DNA: TGTGCCAGCAACAGGGACGGTGGGAACTATGGCTACACCTTC.

This clonotype was picked up a small number of times. The rearrangement uses TRBV19 and TRBJ2-6, with TRBD2 as a possible D gene (7 bases). There are 14 residues in the CDR3. Germline V lookup: CDR1 LNHDA, CDR2 SQIVND (reference sequence). Trimming shortened V by 10 bases and J by 2 bases, and 12 bases separated the two germline ends. CDR3 DNA sequence: TGTGCCATCAAGGGGGGGACTGGGGCCAACGTCCTGACTTTC. Protein: CAIKGGTGANVLTF.

The gene calls are TRBV3-1 and TRBJ2-7; 7 positions match TRBD1. V shed 0 bases and J 0 bases; nucleotides not matched to a gene: 11. The CDR3 is 18 residues long. Germline CDR1 LGHDT, CDR2 YNNKEL (reference sequence). The CDR3 loop reads CASSQEFPGTEDSYEQYF. The CDR3 DNA reads as TGTGCCAGCAGCCAAGAGTTCCCCGGGACAGAGGACTCCTACGAGCAGTACTTC.

This sequence joins TRBV7-8 and TRBJ1-1, with D tentatively TRBD1 (5 bases). Trimming cost V 3 bases and J 3 bases, with 11 bases left between them. The CDR3 extends over 14 amino acids. The germline gives CDR1 SGHVS, CDR2 FQNEAQ. The CDR3 bases are TGTGCCAGCAGCTTCGGCCCGGGGGACACTGAAGCTTTCTTT. It yields the protein CASSFGPGDTEAFF.

In its sample, this clonotype was seen a few times. The chain has TRBV12-3 or TRBV12-4 and TRBJ1-2, with D unclear. V was cut by 3 bases and J by 4 bases, with 9 bases left in between. There are 13 residues in the CDR3. This CDR3 reads CASSFRTAYGYTF. CDR3 in DNA: TGTGCCAGCAGTTTTCGGACGGCCTATGGCTACACCTTC.

The sample holds many counts of this clonotype. This rearrangement joins TRBV20-1 to TRBJ1-2; 7 bases are shared with TRBD1. V gave up 0 bases and J gave up 0 bases; unmatched junction bases: 4. Germline V gene sequence: CDR1 DFQATT, CDR2 SNEGSKA (reference sequence). The CDR3 totals 15 residues. CDR3 residues: CSAREQGTPNYGYTF. The CDR3 DNA is TGCAGTGCTAGAGAACAGGGGACGCCTAACTATGGCTACACCTTC.

This clonotype was seen a few times. The J gene is TRBJ1-4, the V gene TRBV6-1, with D maybe TRBD1 (5 bases). V shed 6 bases and J shed 5 bases, with 13 bases lying between them. The CDR3 is 14 residues long. The germline V gene encodes CDR1 MNHNS and CDR2 SASEGT. CDR3 nucleotide sequence: TGTGCCAGCAGAGGGACGGACGGGAATGAAAAACTGTTTTTT. It is translated as CASRGTDGNEKLFF.

The chain links TRBV28 to TRBJ2-2, with D possibly called TRBD1 or TRBD2 (5 bases each). There are 18 residues in the CDR3. The germline V gene encodes CDR1 MDHEN and CDR2 SYDVKM. The ends were cut back, 11 bases at V and 1 base at J, with 26 bases in the middle. CDR3 protein: CASRRGHGQPRNTGELFF. The CDR3 nucleotides are TGTGCCTCAAGACGGGGCCACGGGCAGCCTCGGAACACCGGGGAGCTGTTTTTT.

In this sample, this clonotype turned up many times. The genes are TRBV28 and TRBJ1-5; no firm D call. CDR1 MDHEN and CDR2 SYDVKM come from the germline V gene. This CDR3 is 12 amino acids long. V was cut by 3 bases and J by 7 bases, with 7 bases left in between. This CDR3 is CASSFVGQPQHF. In nucleotides, the CDR3 is TGTGCCAGCAGTTTTGTCGGACAGCCCCAGCATTTT.

This clonotype was counted ten times or more. This rearrangement joins TRBV9 to TRBJ1-5; unclear D gene. Trimming removed 5 bases from V and 1 base from J, with 7 bases in between. The germline gives CDR1 SGDLS, CDR2 YYNGEE. CDR3 length: 13 residues. CDR3 amino acids: CASSADSNQPQHF. The CDR3 DNA reads TGTGCCAGCAGTGCGGACAGCAATCAGCCCCAGCATTTT.

The chain is built from TRBV11-2 and TRBJ1-1, with D perhaps matching TRBD1 (6 bases). The CDR3 covers 16 residues. Germline CDR1 SGHAT, CDR2 FQNNGV. The V end was cut by 4 bases, the J end by 0 bases, with 15 bases between. The CDR3 sequence is CASSSLPSGVNTEAFF. The DNA for the CDR3 is TGTGCCAGCAGCTCCTTACCCTCAGGGGTGAACACTGAAGCTTTCTTT.

This clonotype was seen many times. CDR3 coding DNA: TGTGCCAGCAGTTCCCGGAGAGGGGGGGATCAAGAGACCCAGTACTTC. Translating it yields CASSSRRGGDQETQYF. The gene calls are TRBV28 and TRBJ2-5; a weak D match, TRBD2 (7 bases). The CDR3 runs 16 residues. The V gene's germline CDR1 is MDHEN and CDR2 SYDVKM. Trimming stripped 4 bases from V and 2 bases from J, with 17 bases between.

The chain carries TRBV15 and TRBJ1-6, with D uncertain. Germline CDR1 and CDR2: LNHNV and YYDKDF (reference sequence). The V end was cut by 5 bases, the J end by 7 bases, with 6 bases between. This CDR3 has 12 amino acids. Written as DNA, the CDR3 is TGTGCCACCAGCCCGGAGAATTCACCCCTCCACTTT. As protein: CATSPENSPLHF. Supplemented by reference TRBV15 and TRBJ1-6, the full variable domain reads DAMVIQNPRYQVTQFGKPVTLSCSQTLNHNVMYWYQQKSSQAPKLLFHYYDKDFNNEADTPDNFQSRRPNTSFCFLDIRSPGLGDTAMYLCATSPENSPLHFGNGTRLTVT.

The chain combines TRBV27 with TRBJ2-1; D perhaps matches TRBD2 (6 bases). Germline V gene lookup returns CDR1 MNHEY and CDR2 SMNVEV (reference sequence). With 9 bases removed from V and 9 bases from J, the gap between germline ends came to 12 bases. The CDR3 runs 11 residues. The CDR3 nucleotides read TGTGCCAGTGAAATCGGGGGTGAGCAGTTCTTC. Protein sequence: CASEIGGEQFF.

Remarks on this clonotype: This likely came from a read error, as a far larger clone is one base away. This rearrangement joins TRBV7-2 to TRBJ2-7; tentatively, D is TRBD1 (6 bases). CDR1 is SGHTA and CDR2 is FQGNSA in the germline V gene. Trimming removed 6 bases from V and 3 bases from J, with 15 bases in between. This CDR3 has 14 amino acids. CDR3 nucleotide sequence: TGTGCCAGCAGGGACGCCGGGACAAGCTACGAGCAGTACTTC. It specifies CASRDAGTSYEQYF.

This clonotype has just a few counts. This could be a read error, since a much larger clone is one nucleotide away. The chain employs TRBV12-3 or TRBV12-4 and TRBJ2-7; tentative D call: TRBD2 (7 bases). The CDR3 consists of 15 residues. Trimming removed 11 bases from V and 6 bases from J, with 26 bases in between. CDR3 residues: CAQGCMQGTTCEQYF. CDR3 bases: TGTGCCCAGGGTTGTATGCAGGGGACTACCTGCGAGCAGTACTTC.

The V gene is TRBV29-1, the J gene TRBJ2-2, with D perhaps matching TRBD1 (5 bases). CDR1 and CDR2 (germline): SQVTM, ANQGSEA. The CDR3 consists of 14 residues. V was cut by 2 bases and J by 1 base, with 8 bases left in between. The CDR3 region is CSVERGGNTGELFF. In DNA, the CDR3 is TGCAGCGTTGAAAGGGGCGGGAACACCGGGGAGCTGTTTTTT.

This clonotype was counted only a few times. The rearrangement uses TRBV19 and TRBJ1-5; 7 positions match TRBD1. The V gene end was trimmed by 8 bases and the J gene end by 7 bases; junction bases not matched to a gene: 8. CDR3 length: 13 residues. Germline loops: CDR1 LNHDA, CDR2 SQIVND (reference sequence). The CDR3, as DNA: TGTGCCAGTCAAGACAGGGCAGGACAGCCCCAGCATTTT. It specifies CASQDRAGQPQHF.

Only a few counts were recorded for this clonotype. The rearrangement joins TRBV7-9 to TRBJ1-2, with a weak D call TRBD1 (6 bases). Germline V gene sequence: CDR1 SEHNR, CDR2 FQNEAQ (reference sequence). The CDR3 covers 14 residues. V dropped 7 bases and J dropped 8 bases, with 20 bases sitting between them. DNA of the CDR3: TGTGCCAGCACCACGGGGGGCCTAGATCACGGCTACACCTTC. Translation gives CASTTGGLDHGYTF.

The chain uses TRBV6-1 and TRBJ2-7; 9 nucleotides align to TRBD2. The CDR3 sequence is 13 residues long. V shed 10 bases and J 5 bases; nucleotides not matched to a gene: 9. Germline V gene sequence: CDR1 MNHNS, CDR2 SASEGT. CDR3 in amino acids: CATESGRINEQYF. The CDR3 nucleotides are TGTGCCACCGAAAGCGGGAGGATCAACGAGCAGTACTTC.

The V call is TRBV28, the J call TRBJ1-1; D is undetermined. Germline V gene data show CDR1 as MDHEN and CDR2 as SYDVKM. The V end lost 6 bases, the J end lost 6 bases, and 17 bases lay between the germline ends. CDR3 length equals 14 residues. The CDR3 DNA reads as TGTGCCAGCAGCCCCGGCCCGGTGGGAGCTGAAGCTTTCTTT. This sequence encodes CASSPGPVGAEAFF.